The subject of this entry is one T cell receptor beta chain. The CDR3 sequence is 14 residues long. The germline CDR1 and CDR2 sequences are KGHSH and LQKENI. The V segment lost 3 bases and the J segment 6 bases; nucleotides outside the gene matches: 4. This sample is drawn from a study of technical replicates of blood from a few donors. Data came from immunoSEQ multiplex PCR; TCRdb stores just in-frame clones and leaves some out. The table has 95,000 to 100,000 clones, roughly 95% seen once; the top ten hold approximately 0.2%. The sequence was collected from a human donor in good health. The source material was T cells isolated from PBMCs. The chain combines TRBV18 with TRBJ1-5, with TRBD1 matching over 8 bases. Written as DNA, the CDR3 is TGTGCCAGCTCACCTCCCGGGACAGGTCAGCCCCAGCATTTT. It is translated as CASSPPGTGQPQHF.